The clone carrying this T cell receptor (beta chain) was observed at least ten times. This entry is derived from a study of regulatory T cells in long-lasting Graves disease. Time point specified: newly diagnosed GD, antithyroid drugs for less than 3 months. Extracted PBMC RNA gave rise to the TCR library. Researchers made TCR beta libraries by using iRepertoire HTBI primers and running Arm-PCR on CDR3 regions. TCRdb ran MiXCR on the multiplex PCR reads and lists one entry per CDR3 protein. The table has about 460,000 distinct CDR3 sequences, 11% to 15% seen once. CDR1 is DFQATT and CDR2 is SNEGSKA in the germline V gene (reference sequence). This CDR3 contains 14 residues. Trimming shortened V by 1 base and J by 6 bases, and 14 bases separated the two germline ends. These same data were also listed under a study on T cells in Graves' hyperthyroidism and ophthalmopathy. As that study records: Patients aged 18 to 65 had newly diagnosed hyperthyroidism that had lasted under 2 months. Primed by the HTBI set, a first-round RT-PCR was run on the TCR CDR3.

The sequencing used peripheral blood mononuclear cells (PBMCs), collected at new diagnosis, from a patient treated with antithyroid drugs. The source of this sequence is a woman aged 45 to 65 with Graves disease. This chain joins TRBV20-1 and TRBJ2-3, with D perhaps matching TRBD2 (6 bases). The DNA of the CDR3 is TGCAGTGCTAGAGGATTAGCGGAGGGGGATACGCAGTATTTT. Amino acid sequence: CSARGLAEGDTQYF.